A single sample gave rise to the 6 T cell receptor beta chains below, sequenced in a study of shared clonotypes between healthy human individuals. Generated by immunoSEQ multiplex PCR, the TCRdb table keeps only in-frame clones and is missing some. The sample includes over 2 million clones, less than 95% of them seen just once. The specimen sequenced was naive CD4+ T cells from PBMCs. Subset here: CD45RA+ positively selected. Receptors originate from a young man in good health. Some clones in this sample may be carry-over from other donors' samples.

The chain employs TRBV6-1 and TRBJ1-5; 8 nucleotides agree with TRBD1. CDR3 size: 14 residues. V shed 6 bases and J 7 bases; nucleotides not matched to a gene: 8. Germline V gene data show CDR1 as MNHNS and CDR2 as SASEGT. CDR3 sequence (DNA): TGTGCCAGCAGCCTGGACAGGGATGAACAGCCCCAGCATTTT. This codes for CASSLDRDEQPQHF.

V is TRBV7-3 and J is TRBJ2-3; D possibly corresponds to TRBD2 (6 bases). Per the germline V gene, CDR1 is SGHTA and CDR2 is FQGTGA. This CDR3 has 14 residues. Trimming took 5 bases from V and 11 from J, leaving 20 bases between them. The CDR3 here is CASSGGAVPKKQYF. The CDR3, as DNA: TGTGCCAGCAGCGGCGGGGCAGTCCCAAAAAAGCAGTATTTT.

About this clone: The same CDR3 arises from other DNA sequences in this sample as well. The chain carries TRBV30 and TRBJ2-2; TRBD2 matches 8 bases. J lost 1 base, V lost 3 bases, and 1 base had no gene match. The CDR3 is made up of 14 amino acids. CDR1 GTSNPN and CDR2 SVGIG come from the germline V gene (reference sequence). This chain's CDR3 is CAWRLAGNTGELFF. The CDR3, as DNA: TGTGCCTGGAGGCTAGCGGGGAACACCGGGGAGCTGTTTTTT.

The V gene is TRBV4-1, the J gene TRBJ1-2, with D uncertain. V was trimmed by 0 bases and J by 4 bases, leaving 9 bases between them. This CDR3 comprises 14 residues. The germline V gene has CDR1 MGHRA and CDR2 YSYEKL. This CDR3 is CASSQELVPYGYTF. The CDR3 region has the DNA TGCGCCAGCAGCCAAGAATTGGTCCCCTATGGCTACACCTTC.

The chain carries TRBV9 and TRBJ2-5; D gene uncertain. Per germline, CDR1 SGDLS and CDR2 YYNGEE. CDR3 length: 11 amino acids. V was cut by 3 bases and J by 7 bases, with 7 bases left in between. CDR3: CASSALGTQYF. For the CDR3, the DNA is TGTGCCAGCAGCGCTCTGGGGACCCAGTACTTC.

V usage is TRBV11-2 and J usage is TRBJ1-1; D gene uncertain. The CDR3 is 14 residues long. From germline, CDR1 is SGHAT and CDR2 FQNNGV. The V end was cut by 2 bases, the J end by 3 bases, with 10 bases between. CDR3: CASSLNSQYTEAFF. The CDR3 DNA sequence: TGTGCCAGCAGCTTAAATAGCCAGTACACTGAAGCTTTCTTT.